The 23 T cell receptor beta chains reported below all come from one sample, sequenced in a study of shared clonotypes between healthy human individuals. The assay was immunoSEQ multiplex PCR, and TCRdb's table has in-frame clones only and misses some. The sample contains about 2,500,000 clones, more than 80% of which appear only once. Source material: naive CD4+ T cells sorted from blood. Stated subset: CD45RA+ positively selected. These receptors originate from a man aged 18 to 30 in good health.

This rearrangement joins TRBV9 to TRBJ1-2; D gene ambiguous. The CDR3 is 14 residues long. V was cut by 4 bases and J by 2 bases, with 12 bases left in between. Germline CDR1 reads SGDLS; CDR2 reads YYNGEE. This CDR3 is CASSPDWPNYGYTF. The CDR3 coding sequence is TGTGCCAGCAGCCCCGACTGGCCCAACTATGGCTACACCTTC.

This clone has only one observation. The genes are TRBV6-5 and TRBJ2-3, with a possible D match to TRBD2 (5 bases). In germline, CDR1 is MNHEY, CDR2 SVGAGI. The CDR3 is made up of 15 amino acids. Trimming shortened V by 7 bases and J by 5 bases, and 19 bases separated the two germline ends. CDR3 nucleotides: TGTGCCAGCAAGGCCTTGACGGGGTCCTTAGATACGCAGTATTTT. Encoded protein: CASKALTGSLDTQYF.

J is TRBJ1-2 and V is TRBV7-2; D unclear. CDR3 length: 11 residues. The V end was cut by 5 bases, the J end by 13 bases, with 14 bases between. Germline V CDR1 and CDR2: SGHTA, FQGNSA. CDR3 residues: CASSVDILPTF. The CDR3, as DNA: TGTGCCAGCAGCGTCGACATTTTACCCACCTTC.

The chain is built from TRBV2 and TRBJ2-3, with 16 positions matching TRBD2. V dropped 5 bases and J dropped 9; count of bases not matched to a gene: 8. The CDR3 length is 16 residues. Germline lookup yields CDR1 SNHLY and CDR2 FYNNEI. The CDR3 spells CASSSGTSGGAATQYF. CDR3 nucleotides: TGTGCCAGCAGTTCCGGGACTAGCGGGGGGGCCGCCACGCAGTATTTT.

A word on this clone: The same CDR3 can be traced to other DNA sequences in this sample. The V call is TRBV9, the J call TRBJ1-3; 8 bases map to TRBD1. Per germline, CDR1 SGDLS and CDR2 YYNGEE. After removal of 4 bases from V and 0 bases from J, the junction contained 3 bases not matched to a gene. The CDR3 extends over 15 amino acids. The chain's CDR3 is CASSSGQGSGNTIYF. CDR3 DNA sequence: TGTGCCAGCAGCTCAGGACAGGGCTCTGGAAACACCATATATTTT.

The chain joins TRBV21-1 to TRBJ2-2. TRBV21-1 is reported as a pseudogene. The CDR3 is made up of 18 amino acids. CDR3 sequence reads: CASSSHGADWPNTGELFF. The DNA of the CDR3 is TGTGCCAGCAGCTCCCACGGGGCTGACTGGCCAAACACCGGGGAGCTGTTTTTT.

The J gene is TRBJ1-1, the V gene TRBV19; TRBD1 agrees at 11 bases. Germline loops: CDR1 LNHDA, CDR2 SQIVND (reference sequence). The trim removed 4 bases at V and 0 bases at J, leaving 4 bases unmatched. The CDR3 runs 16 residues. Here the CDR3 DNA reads TGTGCCAGTAGTACGGACAGGGGGCAAATGAACACTGAAGCTTTCTTT. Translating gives CASSTDRGQMNTEAFF.

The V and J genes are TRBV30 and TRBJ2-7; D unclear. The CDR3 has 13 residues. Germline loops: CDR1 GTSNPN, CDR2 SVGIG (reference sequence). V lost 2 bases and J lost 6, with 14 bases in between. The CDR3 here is CAWSPPQISEQYF. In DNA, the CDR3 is TGTGCCTGGAGTCCCCCCCAGATCAGCGAGCAGTACTTC.

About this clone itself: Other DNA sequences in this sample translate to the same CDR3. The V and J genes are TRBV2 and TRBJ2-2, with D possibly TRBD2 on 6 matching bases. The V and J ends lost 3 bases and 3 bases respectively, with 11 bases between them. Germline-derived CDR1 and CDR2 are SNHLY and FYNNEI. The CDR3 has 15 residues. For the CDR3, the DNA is TGTGCCAGCAGTGAGGGTAGCGGATACACCGGGGAGCTGTTTTTT. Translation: CASSEGSGYTGELFF.

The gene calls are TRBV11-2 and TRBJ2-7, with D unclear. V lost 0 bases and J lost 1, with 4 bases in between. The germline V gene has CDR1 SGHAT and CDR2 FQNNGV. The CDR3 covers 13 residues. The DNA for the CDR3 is TGTGCCAGCAGCTTAGAAGGATCCTACGAGCAGTACTTC. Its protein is CASSLEGSYEQYF.

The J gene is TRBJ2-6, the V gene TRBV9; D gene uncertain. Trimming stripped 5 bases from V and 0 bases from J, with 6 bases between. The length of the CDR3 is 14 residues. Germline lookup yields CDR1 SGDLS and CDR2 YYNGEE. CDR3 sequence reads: CASRQSSGANVLTF. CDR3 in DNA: TGTGCCAGCAGACAGTCCTCTGGGGCCAACGTCCTGACTTTC.

CDR3 nucleotide sequence: TGCAGCGTTGCCACTACTGCCATGGGCGAGCAGTACTTC. As protein: CSVATTAMGEQYF. The gene calls are TRBV29-1 and TRBJ2-7; unclear D gene. The CDR3 is 13 amino acids. CDR1 is SQVTM and CDR2 is ANQGSEA in the germline V gene. The germline V and J ends were trimmed by 4 bases and 6 bases, with 16 bases remaining between them.

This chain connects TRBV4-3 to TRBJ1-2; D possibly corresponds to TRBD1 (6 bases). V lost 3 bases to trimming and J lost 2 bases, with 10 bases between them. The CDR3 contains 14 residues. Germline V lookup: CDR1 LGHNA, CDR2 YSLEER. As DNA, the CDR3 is TGCGCCAGCAGCCACTCGGACAGAAACTATGGCTACACCTTC. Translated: CASSHSDRNYGYTF.

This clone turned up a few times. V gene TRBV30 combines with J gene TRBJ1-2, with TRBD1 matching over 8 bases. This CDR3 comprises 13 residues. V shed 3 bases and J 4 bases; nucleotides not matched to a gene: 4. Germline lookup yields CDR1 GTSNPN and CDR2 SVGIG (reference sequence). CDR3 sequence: CAWRDGTGYGYTF. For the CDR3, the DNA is TGTGCCTGGAGAGACGGGACAGGCTATGGCTACACCTTC. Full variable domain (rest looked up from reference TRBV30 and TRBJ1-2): SQTIHQWPATLVQPVGSPLSLECTVEGTSNPNLYWYRQAAGRGLQLLFYSVGIGQISSEVPQNLSASRPQDRQFILSSKKLLLSDSGFYLCAWRDGTGYGYTFGSGTRLTVV.

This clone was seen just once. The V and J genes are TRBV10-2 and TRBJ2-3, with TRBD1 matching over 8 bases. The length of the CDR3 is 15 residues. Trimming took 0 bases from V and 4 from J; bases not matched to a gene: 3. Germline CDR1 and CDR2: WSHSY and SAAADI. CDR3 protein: CASSESGQGPDTQYF. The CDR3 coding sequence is TGCGCCAGCAGTGAGTCTGGACAGGGTCCAGATACGCAGTATTTT.

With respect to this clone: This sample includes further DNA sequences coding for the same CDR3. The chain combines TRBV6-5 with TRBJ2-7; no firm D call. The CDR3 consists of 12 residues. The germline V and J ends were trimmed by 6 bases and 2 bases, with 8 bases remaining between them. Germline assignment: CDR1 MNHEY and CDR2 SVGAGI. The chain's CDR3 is CASRAATYEQYF. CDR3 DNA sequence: TGTGCCAGCAGAGCAGCCACCTACGAGCAGTACTTC.

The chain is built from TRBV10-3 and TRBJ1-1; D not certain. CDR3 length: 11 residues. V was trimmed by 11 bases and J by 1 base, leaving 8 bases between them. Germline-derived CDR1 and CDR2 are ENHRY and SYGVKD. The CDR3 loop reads CAVLKNTEAFF. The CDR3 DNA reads TGTGCCGTTTTAAAGAACACTGAAGCTTTCTTT.

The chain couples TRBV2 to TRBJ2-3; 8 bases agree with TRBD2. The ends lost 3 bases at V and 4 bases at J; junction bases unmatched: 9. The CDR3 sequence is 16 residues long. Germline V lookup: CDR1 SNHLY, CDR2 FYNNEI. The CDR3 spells CASSDLRTSKADTQYF. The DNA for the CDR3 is TGTGCCAGCAGTGATTTGCGGACTAGCAAGGCAGATACGCAGTATTTT.

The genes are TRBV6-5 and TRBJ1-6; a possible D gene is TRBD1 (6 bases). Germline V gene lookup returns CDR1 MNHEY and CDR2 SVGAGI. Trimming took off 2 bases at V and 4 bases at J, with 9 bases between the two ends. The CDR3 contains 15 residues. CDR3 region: CASSYRTAYNSPLHF. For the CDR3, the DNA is TGTGCCAGCAGTTACCGGACAGCGTATAATTCACCCCTCCACTTT.

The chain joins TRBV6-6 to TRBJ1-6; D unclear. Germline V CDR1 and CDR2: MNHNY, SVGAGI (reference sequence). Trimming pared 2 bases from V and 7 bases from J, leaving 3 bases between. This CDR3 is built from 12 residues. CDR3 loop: CASSYRNSPLHF. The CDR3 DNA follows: TGTGCCAGCAGTTACAGGAATTCACCCCTCCACTTT.

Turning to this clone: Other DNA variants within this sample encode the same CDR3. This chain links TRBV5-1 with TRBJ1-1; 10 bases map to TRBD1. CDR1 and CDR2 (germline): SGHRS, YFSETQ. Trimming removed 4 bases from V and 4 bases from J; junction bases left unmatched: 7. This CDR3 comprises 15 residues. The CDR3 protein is CASSPRTGGSTEAFF. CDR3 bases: TGCGCCAGCAGCCCCAGGACAGGGGGGAGCACTGAAGCTTTCTTT.

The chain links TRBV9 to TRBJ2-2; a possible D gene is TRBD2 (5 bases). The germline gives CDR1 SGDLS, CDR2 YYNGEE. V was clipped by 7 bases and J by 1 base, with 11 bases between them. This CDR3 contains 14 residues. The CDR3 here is CASGGQVNTGELFF. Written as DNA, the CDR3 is TGTGCCAGCGGAGGCCAGGTGAACACCGGGGAGCTGTTTTTT. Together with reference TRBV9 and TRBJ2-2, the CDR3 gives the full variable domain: DSGVTQTPKHLITATGQRVTLRCSPRSGDLSVYWYQQSLDQGLQFLIQYYNGEERAKGNILERFSAQQFPDLHSELNLSSLELGDSALYFCASGGQVNTGELFFGEGSRLTVL.

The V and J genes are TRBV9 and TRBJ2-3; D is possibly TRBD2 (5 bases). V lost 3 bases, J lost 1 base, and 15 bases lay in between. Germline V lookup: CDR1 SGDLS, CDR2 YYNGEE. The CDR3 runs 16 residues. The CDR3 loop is CASSAAQRVGTDTQYF. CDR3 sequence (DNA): TGTGCCAGCAGCGCCGCCCAGAGGGTTGGCACAGATACGCAGTATTTT.